These 20 T cell receptor beta chains were all obtained from the same sample, sequenced in a study of T cell responses to AZD1222 COVID-19 vaccine. Using immunoSEQ multiplex PCR, the repertoire was profiled, and TCRdb retains in-frame clones only, with some absent. The sample lists approximately 200,000 clones, approximately 89% occurring once. Source: peripheral blood, taken 28 days after the second AZD1222 dose. The receptors were gathered from an adult who received the AZD1222 COVID-19 vaccine.

V gene TRBV12-5 combines with J gene TRBJ2-1, with 10 nucleotides matching TRBD2. J was trimmed by 3 bases and V by 2 bases; bases with no gene match: 7. In germline, CDR1 is LGHNT, CDR2 FRNRAP. The CDR3 length is 17 residues. The CDR3 region is CASGLRVASGSYNEQFF. In nucleotides, the CDR3 is TGTGCTAGTGGTTTGAGGGTGGCTAGCGGGAGCTACAATGAGCAGTTCTTC.

The V call is TRBV2, the J call TRBJ2-1; D might be TRBD1 or TRBD2, each matching 5 bases. CDR1 and CDR2 from the germline V gene are SNHLY and FYNNEI. The length of the CDR3 is 13 residues. Trimming removed 3 bases at V and 6 bases at J, with 9 bases between. CDR3 sequence reads: CASSELGTNEQFF. The CDR3, as DNA: TGTGCCAGCAGTGAGTTAGGGACCAATGAGCAGTTCTTC.

The V gene is TRBV2, the J gene TRBJ1-1; TRBD1 might be the D (5 bases). Trimming removed 2 bases from V and 4 bases from J, with 14 bases in between. This CDR3 is 15 amino acids long. Germline V gene sequence: CDR1 SNHLY, CDR2 FYNNEI. The CDR3, as DNA: TGTGCCAGCAGTGAACGGGCGACAGTGAGCACTGAAGCTTTCTTT. It is translated as CASSERATVSTEAFF.

J is TRBJ2-1 and V is TRBV7-8, with 10 bases aligning to TRBD2. The CDR3 runs to 16 residues. Unmatched junction bases numbered 9, after V lost 5 bases and J lost 5 bases. Germline assignment: CDR1 SGHVS and CDR2 FQNEAQ. CDR3 sequence reads: CASSTTAGGPHNEQFF. The CDR3 coding sequence is TGTGCCAGCAGCACCACAGCGGGAGGGCCACACAATGAGCAGTTCTTC. Full variable domain (rest looked up from reference TRBV7-8 and TRBJ2-1): GAGVSQSPRYKVAKRGQDVALRCDPISGHVSLFWYQQALGQGPEFLTYFQNEAQLDKSGLPSDRFFAERPEGSVSTLKIQRTQQEDSAVYLCASSTTAGGPHNEQFFGPGTRLTVL.

The chain combines TRBV5-1 with TRBJ2-1, with 8 bases aligning to TRBD1. Germline values: CDR1 SGHRS, CDR2 YFSETQ. V trimming: 4 bases; J trimming: 6 bases; junction bases outside the gene matches: 9. This CDR3 comprises 15 residues. DNA of the CDR3: TGCGCCAGCAGCATTACGACAGGGGCCACCAATGAGCAGTTCTTC. Translated: CASSITTGATNEQFF.

J is TRBJ2-5 and V is TRBV19; D possibly corresponds to TRBD1 (5 bases). The CDR3 consists of 14 residues. V was cut by 5 bases and J by 10 bases, with 20 bases left in between. Germline CDR1 LNHDA, CDR2 SQIVND (reference sequence). The CDR3 loop is CASSLPTVPTVQYF. The CDR3 bases are TGTGCCAGTAGTCTCCCGACAGTTCCCACGGTCCAGTACTTC.

The J gene is TRBJ2-2, the V gene TRBV11-2, with D tentatively TRBD1 (7 bases). Germline assignment: CDR1 SGHAT and CDR2 FQNNGV. The V and J ends lost 6 bases and 3 bases respectively, with 23 bases between them. The CDR3 totals 18 residues. The CDR3 nucleotides read TGTGCCAGCAGACCAGGGGGTACAGGGGAGGCGGACACCGGGGAGCTGTTTTTT. Its protein product is CASRPGGTGEADTGELFF.

V and J are TRBV7-9 and TRBJ2-1, with unresolved D. With 5 bases removed from V and 5 bases from J, the gap between germline ends came to 7 bases. Germline values: CDR1 SEHNR, CDR2 FQNEAQ (reference sequence). The CDR3 length is 12 residues. CDR3 DNA: TGTGCCAGCAGCCGTTTTAACAATGAGCAGTTCTTC. This sequence encodes CASSRFNNEQFF.

This chain links TRBV6-6 with TRBJ2-1; unclear D gene. Trimming pared 5 bases from V and 12 bases from J, leaving 23 bases between. The germline gives CDR1 MNHNY, CDR2 SVGAGI (reference sequence). CDR3 length equals 15 residues. The chain's CDR3 is CASSPYRQVIFGQFF. CDR3 DNA: TGTGCCAGCAGTCCCTACAGACAAGTCATCTTCGGGCAGTTCTTC.

The V and J genes are TRBV14 and TRBJ1-6; the D is unclear. Trimming cost V 1 base and J 10 bases, with 11 bases left between them. This CDR3 region has 14 residues. The germline V gene encodes CDR1 SGHDN and CDR2 FVKESK. CDR3 loop: CASSQGGLTSPLHF. Here the CDR3 DNA reads TGTGCCAGCAGCCAAGGCGGACTCACCTCACCCCTCCACTTT.

The chain combines TRBV3-1 (or the pseudogene TRBV3-2) with TRBJ1-2, with D perhaps matching TRBD1 (5 bases). The CDR3 runs to 14 residues. Looked up from germline, CDR1 is LGHDT and CDR2 is YNNKEL (reference sequence). The V end lost 0 bases, the J end lost 5 bases, and 10 bases lay between the germline ends. The DNA of the CDR3 is TGTGCCAGCAGCCAAGATCCGGGGGTTTATGGCTACACCTTC. Translated: CASSQDPGVYGYTF.

This chain links TRBV12-3 or TRBV12-4 with TRBJ2-5, with TRBD1 as a possible D gene (6 bases). CDR3 length: 13 amino acids. V was shortened by 6 bases and J by 2 bases, with 10 bases between the two germline ends. The CDR3 sequence is CASSPGTQETQYF. The CDR3 nucleotides read TGTGCCAGCAGCCCCGGGACACAAGAGACCCAGTACTTC.

The V gene is TRBV7-9, the J gene TRBJ1-4, with D uncertain. The germline CDR1 and CDR2 sequences are SEHNR and FQNEAQ (reference sequence). The CDR3 sequence is 13 residues long. With 5 bases removed from V and 10 bases from J, the gap between germline ends came to 14 bases. CDR3 loop: CASSLRGRGKLFF. The CDR3 nucleotides are TGTGCCAGCAGCCTCAGAGGCCGGGGAAAACTGTTTTTT.

This clone appeared once. The V call is TRBV11-3, the J call TRBJ2-5; D is ambiguous. Trimming pared 5 bases from V and 2 bases from J, leaving 6 bases between. The CDR3 spans 12 residues. Germline CDR1 reads SGHNT; CDR2 reads YENEEA. Here the CDR3 DNA reads TGTGCCAGCAGCCAAACGCAAGAGACCCAGTACTTC. Protein sequence: CASSQTQETQYF.

This CDR3 reads CASSPRLARQETQYF. The CDR3, as DNA: TGTGCCAGCAGCCCCCGGCTAGCGCGACAAGAGACCCAGTACTTC. This sequence joins TRBV9 and TRBJ2-5; D may be TRBD2 (6 bases). This CDR3 contains 15 residues. Germline CDR1 and CDR2: SGDLS and YYNGEE. The V end was cut by 4 bases, the J end by 2 bases, with 15 bases between.

This clone was seen once. CDR3 loop: CASSVRGAETDTQYF. The CDR3 nucleotides are TGTGCCAGCAGCGTAAGAGGGGCTGAGACAGATACGCAGTATTTT. This chain links TRBV9 with TRBJ2-3; possibly TRBD1 or TRBD2 for D (5 bases each). V was shortened by 1 base and J by 3 bases, with 12 bases between the two germline ends. CDR3 length: 15 residues. CDR1 and CDR2 from the germline V gene are SGDLS and YYNGEE.

The chain employs TRBV3-1 (or the pseudogene TRBV3-2) and TRBJ1-1; no clear D. CDR3 length equals 14 residues. Germline CDR1 is LGHDT and CDR2 is YNNKEL (reference sequence). V was trimmed by 4 bases and J by 2 bases, leaving 11 bases between them. The CDR3 DNA is TGTGCCAGCAGCCTGCCGCGGGGTAACACTGAAGCTTTCTTT. As protein: CASSLPRGNTEAFF.

The chain carries TRBV25-1 and TRBJ2-5, with D tentatively TRBD1 (7 bases). This CDR3 has 16 residues. Germline CDR1 and CDR2: MGHDK and SYGVNS. Trimming cost V 2 bases and J 5 bases, with 18 bases left between them. CDR3 sequence: CASSEMGPRGAETQYF. CDR3 DNA: TGTGCCAGCAGTGAAATGGGACCCAGGGGGGCGGAGACCCAGTACTTC.

The CDR3 DNA follows: TGTGCCAGCAGCCGGGGGGATCTGAGCGGGAGCTCCTACAATGAGCAGTTCTTC. It is translated as CASSRGDLSGSSYNEQFF. This chain uses TRBV3-1 (or the pseudogene TRBV3-2) with TRBJ2-1; 8 bases are shared with TRBD2. This CDR3 spans 18 amino acids. Per the germline V gene, CDR1 is LGHDT and CDR2 is YNNKEL (reference sequence). J lost 0 bases, V lost 4 bases, and 11 bases had no gene match.

The chain has TRBV6-5 and TRBJ2-7; D not certain. With 0 bases removed from V and 3 bases from J, the gap between germline ends came to 12 bases. The length of the CDR3 is 15 residues. Germline V CDR1 and CDR2: MNHEY, SVGAGI. The CDR3 spells CASSYSPRTRYEQYF. The DNA for the CDR3 is TGTGCCAGCAGTTACTCCCCAAGGACGCGCTACGAGCAGTACTTC.